Sequencing of this TCR beta chain was carried out in a study of T cells in Graves' hyperthyroidism and ophthalmopathy. Findings of the study overall: Stable hyperthyroidism was told apart from ophthalmopathy by a model built on 13 V-J features. Model-based prediction identified ophthalmopathy a median around 6.7 months prior to its onset.

TCR beta CDR3 sequences were amplified from RNA transcripts. First-round RT-PCR with HTBI primers amplified the TCR CDR3 region. Each CDR3 protein is one row after TCRdb ran MiXCR on the multiplex PCR reads. Found here are 500,000 to 650,000 distinct CDR3 sequences, over 15% of them singletons; the top ten hold roughly a sixth. Concerning this clonotype: The antigen remains unidentified.

The germline gives CDR1 LNHNV, CDR2 YYDKDF (reference sequence). V was cut by 0 bases and J by 9 bases, with 14 bases left in between. The CDR3 has 14 amino acids. The specimen sequenced was blood. The receptor was isolated from a woman between 18 and 30 years old with Graves' ophthalmopathy. The genes are TRBV15 and TRBJ1-1; a possible D gene is TRBD1 (6 bases). For the CDR3, the DNA is TGTGCCACCAGCAGAGATCAGGCTGACAGGCAAGCTTTCTTT. This gives the protein CATSRDQADRQAFF.